Sequencing of this T cell receptor (beta chain) was carried out in a study of blood T cell repertoires in COVID-19 (TCRdb year 2020). In the study overall: Samples covering the acute and convalescent phases of COVID-19 were provided by collaborators in the United States, Italy and Spain. The material from the prospective study consisted of cDNA or gDNA derived from T cells, B-cell-depleted T cells, or PBMCs. Subjects who had been exposed to COVID-19, were actively infected with it, or had recovered from it provided the deeply sampled blood TCRbeta repertoires that made up the dataset. The repertoires were released in a freely available public database meant as a resource for research on the immune response to SARS-CoV-2. Samples were obtained from the ongoing ImmuneRACE study (first 160 participants) and from 1,254 subjects provided by 6 global collaborators. A de-identified subject ID, COVID-19 status, age in years and sex were almost always included in the sample metadata. Where available, HLA class I and class II types were taken from metadata supplied by the sample provider and were not determined by assay-based typing.

The collaborating institutions used their own protocols to collect whole blood in K2EDTA tubes. Collaborator samples were shipped for TCRbeta analysis as frozen whole blood, isolated PBMCs, or DNA extracted from either sample type. Including cysteine and phenylalanine, the CDR3 has 14 amino acids. The kept DNA is CDR3 alone, 42 bases in frame from the first base. Trimming takes 9 bases off V and 7 bases off J; junction bases not matched to a gene: 11. Reading the germline V gene (reference sequence) gives CDR1 LNHDA and CDR2 SQIVND. TCRbeta CDR3 regions were amplified from genomic DNA using the immunoSEQ Assay, a bias-controlled multiplex PCR. On the authors' methods: Within the assay, amplification of reference gene primers was used to estimate how many nucleated cells each sample contained. To quantify the absolute abundance of each unique TCRbeta CDR3 rearrangement, sequence reads were collapsed and filtered. For each sample, productive Simpson clonality was calculated by taking the square root of Simpson's diversity index across productive rearrangements. TCRdb limited this immuneACCESS table to in-frame rearrangements with V and J called. A share of clones is missing; checked studies link under half to unresolved V genes, and the rest is unexplained. V and J calls and clone size follow that table, whereas D and trimming were derived from the DNA. The sample yields fewer than 110,000 clones; 80% to 95% were counted once. More than 5% of the sample belongs to the ten largest clones.

What the research found in general, with its limitations: Clinical and demographic metadata were provided uncurated, with the amount varying by source and participant.

A word on this clone: The specificity of this receptor is unknown. Base qualities are not recorded, but no much larger clone differs from it by a single base.

The sample comprised peripheral blood. This receptor was taken from a man aged 45-65 years with active COVID-19. This chain is built from TRBV19 and TRBJ1-5; TRBD1 agrees with 8 junctional bases. The bases are TGTGCCAGCACAGAGAGGACAGGGCGACAGCCCCAGCATTTT. This yields the protein CASTERTGRQPQHF.